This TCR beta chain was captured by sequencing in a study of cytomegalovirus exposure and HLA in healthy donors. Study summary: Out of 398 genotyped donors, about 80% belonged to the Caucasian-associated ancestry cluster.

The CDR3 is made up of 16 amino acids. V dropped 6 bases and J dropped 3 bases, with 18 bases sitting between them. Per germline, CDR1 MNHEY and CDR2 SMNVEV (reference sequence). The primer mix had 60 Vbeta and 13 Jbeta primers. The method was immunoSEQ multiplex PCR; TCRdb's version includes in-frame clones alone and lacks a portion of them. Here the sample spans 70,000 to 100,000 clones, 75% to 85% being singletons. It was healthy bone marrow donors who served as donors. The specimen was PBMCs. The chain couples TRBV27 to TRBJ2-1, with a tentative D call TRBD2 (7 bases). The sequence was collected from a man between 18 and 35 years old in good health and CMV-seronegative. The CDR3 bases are TGTGCCAGCAGACCAGCGGGGCGGGGGCTCTACAATGAGCAGTTCTTC. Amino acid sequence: CASRPAGRGLYNEQFF.